The 14 T cell receptor beta chains given below trace back to one sample, sequenced in a study of OX40 agonist ivuxolimab in advanced cancers. The table came from immunoSEQ multiplex PCR; TCRdb's copy has only in-frame clones and leaves some out. Among about 77,000 clones, 81% were seen once, and the ten largest hold 4.6%. The starting material was CD4+ or CD8+ T cells sorted from blood, obtained in a trial of the OX40 agonist ivuxolimab. The receptor set was obtained from an adult with an advanced solid tumor such as melanoma, head and neck, liver or kidney cancer.

V is TRBV7-8 and J is TRBJ1-2; maybe TRBD1 (5 bases). Germline V CDR1 and CDR2: SGHVS, FQNEAQ. Between the trimmed V and J ends, which lost 5 bases and 4 bases, there was a span of 11 bases. The CDR3 is 13 residues long. CDR3: CASSPIGGYGYTF. In DNA form, the CDR3 reads TGTGCCAGCAGCCCCATCGGGGGCTATGGCTACACCTTC.

CDR3 bases: TGTGCCAGCTCACCAGTTCCAGACACTGAAGCTTTCTTT. It codes for CASSPVPDTEAFF. This chain connects TRBV18 to TRBJ1-1; D uncertain. Germline loops: CDR1 KGHSH, CDR2 LQKENI. The V and J ends lost 2 bases and 3 bases respectively, with 7 bases between them. This CDR3 comprises 13 residues.

This sequence joins TRBV9 and TRBJ2-7; possibly TRBD1 for D (5 bases). The V gene lost 0 bases and the J gene lost 3 bases, with 13 bases spanning the gap. Germline values: CDR1 SGDLS, CDR2 YYNGEE. This CDR3 spans 15 amino acids. The CDR3, as DNA: TGTGCCAGCAGCGTAGAGGTGGGGCATAACTACGAGCAGTACTTC. Translation: CASSVEVGHNYEQYF.

This chain uses TRBV4-3 with TRBJ2-3; D is unresolved. Germline CDR1 is LGHNA and CDR2 is YSLEER. This CDR3 region has 15 residues. Trimming took 0 bases from V and 3 from J, leaving 10 bases between them. The CDR3 loop is CASSQDPGFTDTQYF. The CDR3 DNA follows: TGCGCCAGCAGCCAAGATCCCGGATTTACAGATACGCAGTATTTT.

This chain connects TRBV7-6 to TRBJ2-7; 12 bases map to TRBD2. V shed 5 bases, J shed 0 bases, and the junction held 2 bases outside the gene matches. CDR1 is SGHVS and CDR2 is FNYEAQ in the germline V gene. The CDR3 has 15 residues. The CDR3 here is CASSQTSGSSYEQYF. The CDR3 DNA reads TGTGCCAGCAGCCAGACTAGCGGGAGCTCCTACGAGCAGTACTTC.

Notes on this clone: One junction end disagrees with the germline gene, perhaps due to a read error. The chain joins TRBV5-1 to TRBJ2-2; a weak D match, TRBD1 (6 bases). Per germline, CDR1 SGHRS and CDR2 YFSETQ. This CDR3 has 16 amino acids. CDR3 region: CASSLEVQGNSGELFF. The CDR3, as DNA: TGCGCCAGCAGCTTGGAAGTTCAGGGGAACTCCGGGGAGCTGTTTTTT.

This clone appeared a few times. J is TRBJ1-1 and V is TRBV5-6; TRBD1 aligns across 8 bases. This CDR3 comprises 15 residues. Germline V gene data show CDR1 as SGHDT and CDR2 as YYEEEE. Losses at the gene ends were 2 bases for V and 4 bases for J; bases not matched to a gene: 7. In DNA, the CDR3 is TGTGCCAGCAGCTTTGTTAGCACAGGGGGCACTGAAGCTTTCTTT. Translation: CASSFVSTGGTEAFF.

The chain employs TRBV19 and TRBJ1-2, with D possibly matching TRBD1 (6 bases). In germline, CDR1 is LNHDA, CDR2 SQIVND (reference sequence). Trimming pared 0 bases from V and 0 bases from J, leaving 11 bases between. The CDR3 has 16 amino acids. The CDR3 here is CASSIETGRANYGYTF. CDR3 in DNA: TGTGCCAGTAGTATAGAAACAGGGAGAGCTAACTATGGCTACACCTTC.

The rearrangement joins TRBV5-1 to TRBJ2-1; D not resolved. Trimming took off 1 base at V and 3 bases at J, with 8 bases between the two ends. CDR3 length: 14 residues. Germline V gives CDR1 SGHRS, CDR2 YFSETQ. CDR3 in amino acids: CASSLLTGYNEQFF. The DNA for the CDR3 is TGCGCCAGCAGCTTGCTAACCGGCTACAATGAGCAGTTCTTC.

The rearrangement joins TRBV7-3 to TRBJ1-1; no definite D call. The CDR3 extends over 13 amino acids. V gave up 6 bases and J gave up 0 bases, with 8 bases separating them. The germline CDR1 and CDR2 sequences are SGHTA and FQGTGA. For the CDR3, the DNA is TGTGCCAGCAGGAGGGAGATGAACACTGAAGCTTTCTTT. Translated, it gives CASRREMNTEAFF.

The rearrangement links TRBV5-4 to TRBJ2-7; 10 nucleotides align to TRBD1. The CDR3 length is 14 residues. Looked up from germline, CDR1 is SGHNT and CDR2 is YYREEE (reference sequence). J gave up 4 bases and V 4 bases, and 5 bases lay outside the gene matches. CDR3 DNA: TGTGCCAGCAGCCCGGGACAGGGGCCGTACGAGCAGTACTTC. This codes for CASSPGQGPYEQYF.

The chain has TRBV7-9 and TRBJ1-2; 9 bases line up with TRBD1. Germline lookup yields CDR1 SEHNR and CDR2 FQNEAQ (reference sequence). This CDR3 has 14 residues. V was clipped by 6 bases and J by 6 bases; unmatched bases: 8. CDR3 amino acids: CASSRGQGRDGYTF. DNA for the CDR3: TGTGCCAGCAGTCGGGGACAGGGTAGAGATGGCTACACCTTC.

The chain is built from TRBV7-2 and TRBJ2-5; 7 bases are a match to TRBD2. Germline lookup yields CDR1 SGHTA and CDR2 FQGNSA. Germline trimming cut 4 bases from V and 5 bases from J; bases unmatched to any gene: 7. The CDR3 extends over 14 amino acids. The CDR3 sequence is CASSSGLITETQYF. The CDR3 DNA reads as TGTGCCAGCAGCTCGGGACTAATCACGGAGACCCAGTACTTC.

This clone has a single count. V is TRBV11-2 and J is TRBJ2-3; TRBD2 matches at 11 bases. With V trimmed by 8 bases and J by 4 bases, 5 bases remained unmatched. The CDR3 has 14 residues. Germline-derived CDR1 and CDR2 are SGHAT and FQNNGV. Written as DNA, the CDR3 is TGTGCCAGCGTGGGGACTAGCGGTGCAGATACGCAGTATTTT. Its protein is CASVGTSGADTQYF.